This record concerns one T cell receptor beta chain sequence. This clone came up a few times. The specificity of this receptor is unknown. Base-call qualities are not available, and no considerably larger clone is one nucleotide away. TCRbeta CDR3 regions were amplified from genomic DNA using the immunoSEQ Assay, a bias-controlled multiplex PCR. Per the source publication's procedure: The number of nucleated cells in each sample was estimated from the amplification of reference gene primers within the assay. To quantify the absolute abundance of each unique TCRbeta CDR3 rearrangement, sequence reads were collapsed and filtered. For each sample, productive Simpson clonality was calculated as the square root of Simpson's diversity index across productive rearrangements. The table comes from immuneACCESS by way of TCRdb, which keeps in-frame sequences with V and J called. Part of the clones is missing from these tables; in studies checked, under half for an unresolved V gene and the rest for unknown reasons. V and J calls and clone size are copied from that table; D and trimming were computed from the DNA. For this sample the table gives some 300,000 clones, of which around 86% were detected only once. Over 1% of the sample goes to the ten largest clones.

These data belong to a study of blood T cell repertoires in COVID-19 (TCRdb year 2020). As for the study more broadly: The collaborator samples originated in the United States, Italy and Spain and spanned the acute and convalescent phases of COVID-19. The material from the prospective study consisted of cDNA or gDNA derived from T cells, B-cell-depleted T cells, or PBMCs. The dataset comprised deeply sampled blood TCRbeta repertoires from subjects exposed to, actively infected with, or recovered from COVID-19. A freely available public database, intended as a resource for researchers studying the immune response to SARS-CoV-2, is where the repertoires were released. The samples were drawn from the first 160 participants of the ongoing ImmuneRACE study and from 1,200 or so subjects provided by 6 global collaborators. The sample metadata nearly always contained a de-identified subject ID, COVID-19 status, age in years and sex. Where HLA class I and class II types were available, the types were taken from metadata supplied by the sample provider, not from assay-based typing.

In the germline V gene (reference sequence), CDR1 corresponds to GTSNPN and CDR2 to SVGIG. From its cysteine to its phenylalanine, the CDR3 spans 12 amino acids. Just the 36-base CDR3 DNA is kept, in frame starting at base 1. Trimming costs V 4 bases and J 6 bases, and their ends lie 11 bases apart. Results and caveats for the whole study, not just this receptor: The amount of clinical and demographic metadata varied by source and participant and was provided uncurated.

The collaborating institutions used their own protocols to collect whole blood in K2EDTA tubes. Collaborator samples were shipped for TCRbeta analysis as frozen whole blood, isolated PBMCs, or DNA extracted from either sample type. This TCR was recovered from a man aged 65-85 years with acute or convalescent COVID-19. Rearrangement joined TRBV30 to TRBJ2-3; TRBD2 is a weak D gene call, 5 bases matching. Sequencing input: peripheral blood. The CDR3 region reads CAWTGSGDTQYF. DNA sequence: TGTGCCTGGACGGGGTCGGGGGATACGCAGTATTTT.